A selection of T cell receptor beta chains follows, all from one sample in a study of cytomegalovirus exposure and HLA in healthy donors. Assay used: immunoSEQ multiplex PCR; TCRdb lists only in-frame clones, some missing. The data contain 100,000 to 150,000 clones, roughly four fifths of them seen just once; the ten biggest clones take up around 1.6%. Input material: PBMCs. Receptors were obtained from a woman younger than 30 in good health and CMV-seronegative. Both conserved end residues are part of each CDR3. D genes are given only for firm matches. Rows may omit the clone size; those that give it use once, few, many or a size class.

d_call j_call clone_size v_call cdr3_nt cdr3_aa
TRBD1 TRBJ2-3 few TRBV4-1 TGCGCCAGCAGCCAAGGCGACAGGGGGCTAACAGATACGCAGTATTTT CASSQGDRGLTDTQYF
TRBD2 TRBJ2-3 - TRBV6-5 TGTGCCAGCAGCTTCAATAGCGGGGTCACAGATACGCAGTATTTT CASSFNSGVTDTQYF
TRBD1 TRBJ2-6 few TRBV5-6 TGTGCCAGCAGCTCGGACAGGGGGCGAGGCTCTGGGGCCAACGTCCTGACTTTC CASSSDRGRGSGANVLTF
TRBD1 TRBJ1-1 once TRBV5-1 TGCGCCAGCACTTCGACAGGGGTTGAGGCTTTCTTT CASTSTGVEAFF
- TRBJ2-3 - TRBV7-6 TGTGCCAGCAGCTCCCGGAGGGGTCAAACAGATACGCAGTATTTT CASSSRRGQTDTQYF
TRBD1 TRBJ1-2 - TRBV5-4 TGTGCCAGCAGCTTGCCCCAGGGACAGAATGGCTACACCTTC CASSLPQGQNGYTF
TRBD2 TRBJ2-1 - TRBV25-1 TGTGCCAGCAGTGAATCGGGACTAGTTTCCAATGAGCAGTTCTTC CASSESGLVSNEQFF
- TRBJ1-5 - TRBV18 TGTGCCAGCTCACGGGACACGTATCAGCCCCAGCATTTT CASSRDTYQPQHF
- TRBJ1-1 - TRBV6-5 TGTGCCAGCAGTCCTCTCGAAATGGGGAGAGGGGAAGCTTTCTTT CASSPLEMGRGEAFF
TRBD1 TRBJ1-3 - TRBV5-6 TGTGCCAGCAGCCCCCGAAGACAGGGACGAAACACCATATATTTT CASSPRRQGRNTIYF
- TRBJ1-1 - TRBV7-9 TGTGCCAGCAGCCCAGGGACTGAAGCTTTCTTT CASSPGTEAFF
- TRBJ1-6 few TRBV27 TGTGCCAGCGGACCGCGGGAGAGGGTTGTTTCACCCCTCCACTTT CASGPRERVVSPLHF
TRBD1 TRBJ1-2 - TRBV7-2 TGTGCCAGCAGCGCCCAGGGGGCAAGGAAGGGCTACACCTTC CASSAQGARKGYTF
- TRBJ1-2 once TRBV30 TGTGCCTGGAAGACAGGCTATGGCTACACCTTC CAWKTGYGYTF
TRBD2 TRBJ2-7 - TRBV4-2 TGTGCCAGCAGCCAAGATCCGGGACTAGCGGGCGAGCAGTACTTC CASSQDPGLAGEQYF
TRBD1 TRBJ1-2 - TRBV11-2 TGTGCCAGCAGCTTACTGACAGGGGGTTATGGCTACACCTTC CASSLLTGGYGYTF
- TRBJ2-7 once TRBV23-1 TGCGCCAGCAGTCAAGATTACAGGGTCCCACATTCCTACGAGCAGTACTTC CASSQDYRVPHSYEQYF
TRBD1 TRBJ1-5 - TRBV7-2 TGTGCCAGCAGCCTTAGAACAGGGGATCAGCCCCAGCATTTT CASSLRTGDQPQHF
- TRBJ2-7 - TRBV6-5 TGTGCCAGCAGTTACATCCCCGGGAGCTCCTACGAGCAGTACTTC CASSYIPGSSYEQYF
- TRBJ1-1 - TRBV18 TGTGCCAGCTCACCAGATGGGGGCGTGTTTCCTGAAGCTTTCTTT CASSPDGGVFPEAFF
TRBD1 TRBJ1-6 few TRBV4-2 TGTGCCAGCAGCCCATCACAGGGGGACAATTCACCCCTCCACTTT CASSPSQGDNSPLHF